The rows below give T cell receptor beta chains drawn from one sample of a study of blood T cell repertoires in COVID-19. The protocol was immunoSEQ multiplex PCR, while the TCRdb copy is restricted to in-frame clones and leaves out a portion. The sample gives approximately 75,000 clones, more than 80% of which show up once; 6.9% is in the top ten. The sample taken for sequencing was peripheral blood. The source is a human donor in a cohort sampled during active COVID-19. Both conserved end residues are part of each CDR3. D genes are given only for firm matches. Some rows have no size entry. The others give once, few or many, or a class for an expanded clone.

TRBJ2-1,TRBD2,once,TRBV5-1,CASKYGERGNGDEQFF,TGCGCCAGCAAGTACGGTGAGCGGGGGAATGGGGATGAGCAGTTCTTC
TRBJ2-7,TRBD1,NA,TRBV7-9,CASSLRQGGYEQYF,TGTGCCAGCAGCCTCCGACAGGGTGGATACGAGCAGTACTTC
TRBJ2-7,NA,NA,TRBV11-2,CASRATGSLGGEQYF,TGTGCCAGCAGGGCCACCGGGTCTCTGGGGGGCGAGCAGTACTTC
TRBJ2-5,TRBD2,NA,TRBV3-1/TRBV3-2,CASSQDVAGGKETQYF,TGTGCCAGCAGCCAAGATGTGGCGGGGGGAAAAGAGACCCAGTACTTC
TRBJ2-3,TRBD1,once,TRBV6-5,CASSFGTGMDTQYF,TGTGCCAGCAGTTTCGGGACAGGGATGGATACGCAGTATTTT
TRBJ1-1,NA,NA,TRBV6-2/TRBV6-3,CASSRQHMNTEAFF,TGTGCCAGCAGTAGACAGCACATGAACACTGAAGCTTTCTTT
TRBJ1-6,NA,NA,TRBV3-1/TRBV3-2,CASSQEGRRDLGYNSPLHF,TGTGCCAGCAGCCAAGAAGGAAGGCGGGACTTAGGCTATAATTCACCCCTCCACTTT
TRBJ2-2,TRBD2,NA,TRBV2,CASRERGIDTGELFF,TGTGCCAGCAGAGAGCGGGGGATCGACACCGGGGAGCTGTTTTTT
TRBJ1-1,TRBD1,NA,TRBV9,CASSVGDRGTEAFF,TGTGCCAGCAGCGTAGGGGACAGGGGCACTGAAGCTTTCTTT
TRBJ2-2,NA,NA,TRBV27,CASGQNAGELFF,TGTGCCAGCGGACAGAACGCCGGGGAGCTGTTTTTT
TRBJ2-7,NA,NA,TRBV6-2/TRBV6-3,CASSYSRSRTAYEQYF,TGTGCCAGCAGTTACTCTCGTTCGAGGACAGCCTACGAGCAGTACTTC
TRBJ1-1,TRBD1,NA,TRBV19,CATNRGGYTEAFF,TGTGCCACAAACCGAGGGGGCTACACTGAAGCTTTCTTT
TRBJ1-2,NA,NA,TRBV7-2,CASSSQGQGNGYTF,TGTGCCAGCAGCTCGCAGGGGCAGGGGAATGGCTACACCTTC
TRBJ1-5,TRBD1,NA,TRBV5-6,CASSLGTGYSNQPQHF,TGTGCCAGCAGCTTGGGGACAGGCTATAGCAATCAGCCCCAGCATTTT
TRBJ1-2,NA,NA,TRBV6-5,CASSYVDKDYGYTF,TGTGCCAGCAGTTACGTGGACAAAGACTATGGCTACACCTTC
TRBJ1-4,TRBD1,NA,TRBV30,CAWSLNPGTVPGGEKLFF,TGTGCCTGGAGTCTCAACCCCGGGACAGTCCCTGGAGGGGAAAAACTGTTTTTT
TRBJ1-4,NA,NA,TRBV19,CASSPQLTNEKLFF,TGTGCCAGTAGCCCACAGTTAACTAATGAAAAACTGTTTTTT
TRBJ2-2,TRBD1,NA,TRBV6-6,CASSYRGRVSGELFF,TGTGCCAGCAGTTACAGGGGGCGAGTGAGCGGGGAGCTGTTTTTT
TRBJ2-1,NA,once,TRBV21-1,CASSKGLADTHHPNEQFF,TGTGCCAGCAGCAAAGGTTTGGCAGATACCCATCACCCTAATGAGCAGTTCTTC
TRBJ1-6,NA,NA,TRBV4-1,CASSQDRGVSSYNSPLHF,TGCGCCAGCAGCCAAGACCGGGGGGTTAGCTCCTATAATTCACCCCTCCACTTT
TRBJ2-3,NA,NA,TRBV6-2/TRBV6-3,CASSLAGPTQYF,TGTGCCAGCAGTCTGGCGGGGCCCACGCAGTATTTT
TRBJ2-4,NA,NA,TRBV27,CASSRQGRDIQYF,TGTGCCAGCAGTCGACAGGGGAGGGACATTCAGTACTTC
TRBJ2-7,NA,once,TRBV29-1,CSVSSTTGTHYEQYF,TGCAGCGTTTCTTCAACCACCGGGACACACTACGAGCAGTACTTC
TRBJ1-1,NA,NA,TRBV27,CAIERLPGAMNTEAFF,TGTGCCATAGAAAGGCTCCCAGGGGCCATGAACACTGAAGCTTTCTTT
TRBJ2-3,NA,NA,TRBV5-6,CASHTTLADTQYF,TGTGCCAGCCACACCACCTTGGCAGATACGCAGTATTTT
TRBJ2-1,NA,NA,TRBV11-2,CASSLAGSPYNEQFF,TGTGCCAGCAGCCTCGCAGGGTCCCCCTACAATGAGCAGTTCTTC
TRBJ1-1,TRBD1,once,TRBV3-1/TRBV3-2,CASSHGQGGTEAFF,TGTGCCAGCAGCCATGGACAGGGCGGCACTGAAGCTTTCTTT
TRBJ1-1,TRBD1,NA,TRBV15,CATSRERQGASDTEAFF,TGTGCCACCAGCAGAGAGCGGCAGGGGGCGTCCGACACTGAAGCTTTCTTT
TRBJ2-7,NA,NA,TRBV4-1,CASSQGGWRDRTYEQYF,TGCGCCAGCAGCCAAGGGGGGTGGAGGGACAGAACCTACGAGCAGTACTTC
TRBJ1-5,TRBD1,once,TRBV2,CASRPGQRENQPQHF,TGTGCCAGCAGACCGGGACAGAGGGAGAATCAGCCCCAGCATTTT
TRBJ2-1,NA,NA,TRBV3-1/TRBV3-2,CASSQVLPRTRSYNEQFF,TGTGCCAGCAGCCAAGTCCTCCCCCGGACTCGCTCCTACAATGAGCAGTTCTTC
TRBJ2-7,NA,NA,TRBV18,CASSPPDSYEQYF,TGTGCCAGCTCACCACCGGACAGCTACGAGCAGTACTTC
TRBJ2-3,TRBD1,NA,TRBV27,CASRHRDRGTSTDTQYF,TGTGCCAGCAGGCACCGGGACAGGGGAACTAGCACAGATACGCAGTATTTT
TRBJ1-1,NA,NA,TRBV10-2,CASRGDRNTEAFF,TGCGCCAGCAGGGGTGACAGAAACACTGAAGCTTTCTTT
TRBJ2-2,NA,NA,TRBV27,CASSFSWADPTGELFF,TGTGCCAGCAGTTTTTCTTGGGCAGACCCGACCGGGGAGCTGTTTTTT
TRBJ2-2,TRBD2,NA,TRBV3-1/TRBV3-2,CASRSTGTSVAGELFF,TGTGCCAGCAGATCTACCGGGACTAGCGTCGCGGGGGAGCTGTTTTTT
TRBJ2-5,TRBD2,NA,TRBV5-4,CASTPSGGALETQYF,TGTGCCAGCACCCCTAGCGGGGGGGCCTTAGAGACCCAGTACTTC
TRBJ1-4,TRBD1,NA,TRBV5-8,CASSRGGDSMLGEKLFF,TGTGCCAGCAGCCGCGGCGGGGACAGCATGTTGGGGGAAAAACTGTTTTTT
TRBJ2-7,NA,NA,TRBV29-1,CSVGRYGGDEQYF,TGCAGCGTTGGTCGTTACGGGGGAGACGAGCAGTACTTC
TRBJ2-7,NA,NA,TRBV30,CAWSVLAGIGEQYF,TGTGCCTGGAGTGTACTGGCAGGGATCGGCGAGCAGTACTTC
TRBJ2-7,TRBD1,NA,TRBV7-9,CASSLQQGAGYEQYF,TGTGCCAGCAGCTTACAACAGGGGGCCGGGTACGAGCAGTACTTC
TRBJ2-5,TRBD1,few,TRBV6-5,CASTAWTGGGETQYF,TGTGCCAGCACCGCCTGGACAGGGGGCGGGGAGACCCAGTACTTC
TRBJ2-3,NA,NA,TRBV20-1,CSRRDTDTQYF,TGCAGCAGACGGGACACAGATACGCAGTATTTT
TRBJ1-1,NA,NA,TRBV9,CASSGGTLGDTEAFF,TGTGCCAGCAGCGGCGGGACGCTGGGGGACACTGAAGCTTTCTTT
TRBJ1-1,NA,NA,TRBV19,CASRGGRLMNTEAFF,TGTGCCAGTAGAGGGGGACGGCTCATGAACACTGAAGCTTTCTTT
TRBJ2-7,NA,NA,TRBV12-3/TRBV12-4,CASSSFYEQYF,TGTGCCAGCAGTTCTTTCTACGAGCAGTACTTC
TRBJ1-4,NA,once,TRBV30,CASKGTENEKLFF,TGTGCCAGCAAGGGGACTGAGAATGAAAAACTGTTTTTT
TRBJ1-2,NA,NA,TRBV4-3,CASSQEFGGNYGYTF,TGCGCCAGCAGCCAAGAATTTGGGGGGAACTATGGCTACACCTTC
TRBJ2-3,TRBD1,NA,TRBV2,CASSAATGVIDTQYF,TGTGCCAGCAGTGCCGCAACAGGGGTAATTGATACGCAGTATTTT
TRBJ2-1,TRBD2,NA,TRBV6-1,CASSAWRGGSWGEQFF,TGTGCCAGCAGTGCATGGCGCGGGGGATCCTGGGGTGAGCAGTTCTTC
TRBJ2-7,TRBD1,NA,TRBV5-4,CASSLGQGGSYEQYF,TGTGCCAGCAGCCTCGGACAGGGGGGCTCCTACGAGCAGTACTTC
TRBJ1-4,NA,NA,TRBV10-3,CAISGGGKSEKLFF,TGTGCCATCAGCGGCGGGGGGAAAAGCGAAAAACTGTTTTTT
TRBJ2-5,TRBD1,NA,TRBV6-4,CASSDSGQGQETQYF,TGTGCCAGCAGTGACTCGGGACAGGGGCAAGAGACCCAGTACTTC
TRBJ1-1,TRBD1,NA,TRBV6-5,CASSTGTVTEAFF,TGTGCCAGCAGTACCGGGACAGTCACTGAAGCTTTCTTT
TRBJ1-5,NA,few,TRBV3-1/TRBV3-2,CASSQGHSTNQPQHF,TGTGCCAGCAGCCAAGGGCACAGCACTAATCAGCCCCAGCATTTT